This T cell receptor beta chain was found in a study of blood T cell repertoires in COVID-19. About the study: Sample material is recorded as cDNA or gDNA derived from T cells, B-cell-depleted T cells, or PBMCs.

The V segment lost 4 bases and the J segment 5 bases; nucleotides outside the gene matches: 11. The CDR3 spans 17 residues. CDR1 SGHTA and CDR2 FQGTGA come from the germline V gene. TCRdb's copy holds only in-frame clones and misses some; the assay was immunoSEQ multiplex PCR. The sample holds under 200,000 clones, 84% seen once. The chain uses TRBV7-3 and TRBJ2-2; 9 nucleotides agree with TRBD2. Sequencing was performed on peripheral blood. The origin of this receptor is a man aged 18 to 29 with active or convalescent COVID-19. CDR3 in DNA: TGTGCCAGCAGCTCCGACGGGCTAGCGGGAAAAACCGGGGAGCTGTTTTTT. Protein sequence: CASSSDGLAGKTGELFF.